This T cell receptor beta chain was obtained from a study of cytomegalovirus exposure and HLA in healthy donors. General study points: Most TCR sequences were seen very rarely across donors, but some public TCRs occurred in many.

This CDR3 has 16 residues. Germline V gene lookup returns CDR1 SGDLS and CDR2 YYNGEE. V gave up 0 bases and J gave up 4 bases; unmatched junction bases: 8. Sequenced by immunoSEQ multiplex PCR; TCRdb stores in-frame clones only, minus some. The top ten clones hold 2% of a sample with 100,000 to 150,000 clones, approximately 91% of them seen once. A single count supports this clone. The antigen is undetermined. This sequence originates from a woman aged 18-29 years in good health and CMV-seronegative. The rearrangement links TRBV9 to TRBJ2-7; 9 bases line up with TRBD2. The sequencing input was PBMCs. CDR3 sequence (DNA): TGTGCCAGCAGCGTAGCCTCCGGACTAGCGTTGTACGAGCAGTACTTC. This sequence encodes CASSVASGLALYEQYF.